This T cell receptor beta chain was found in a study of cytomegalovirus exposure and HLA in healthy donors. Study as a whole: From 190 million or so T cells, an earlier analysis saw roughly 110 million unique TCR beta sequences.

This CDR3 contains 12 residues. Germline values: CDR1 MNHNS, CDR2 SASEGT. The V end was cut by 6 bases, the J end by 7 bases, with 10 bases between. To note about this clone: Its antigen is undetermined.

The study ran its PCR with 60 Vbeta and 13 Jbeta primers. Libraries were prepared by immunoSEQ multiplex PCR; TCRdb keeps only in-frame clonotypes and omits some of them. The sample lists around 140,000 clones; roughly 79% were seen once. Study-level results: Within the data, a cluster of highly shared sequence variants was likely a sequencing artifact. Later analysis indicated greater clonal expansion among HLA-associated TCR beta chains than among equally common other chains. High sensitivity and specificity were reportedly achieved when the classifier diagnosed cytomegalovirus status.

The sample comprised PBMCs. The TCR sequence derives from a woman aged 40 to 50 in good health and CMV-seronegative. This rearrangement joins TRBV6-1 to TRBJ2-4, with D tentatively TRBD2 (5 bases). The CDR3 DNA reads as TGTGCCAGCAGGAGGGAAGGGAACATTCAGTACTTC. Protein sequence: CASRREGNIQYF.